The 19 T cell receptor beta chains below come from one sample, sequenced in a study of blood T cells in healthy people across ages. The use of a sample-barcoded 5' primer and a J-beta primer mix characterized a second PCR of roughly 7 to 12 cycles. Each CDR3 protein is one row after TCRdb ran MiXCR on the 5' RACE reads. The table has 1.5 million to 2 million distinct CDR3 sequences, roughly 28% seen once. Input material: blood. The receptor source for this set is a woman in her twenties or thirties in good health.

Turning to this clonotype: With a much larger clone just one base away, this may be a read error. This chain connects TRBV20-1 to TRBJ2-5, with D possibly matching TRBD1 (5 bases). In germline, CDR1 is DFQATT, CDR2 SNEGSKA (reference sequence). Deletions cut 6 bases from V and 7 bases from J, with 15 bases between. This CDR3 is 12 amino acids long. This chain's CDR3 is CSAKHPDRTQYF. CDR3 nucleotide sequence: TGCAGTGCCAAACACCCAGACAGGACCCAGTACTTC.

This clonotype has a handful of counts. The CDR3 loop is CASSSGQGASYGYTF. The CDR3 DNA sequence: TGTGCCAGCAGCTCCGGACAGGGGGCGAGCTATGGCTACACCTTC. The chain has TRBV6-6 and TRBJ1-2; TRBD1 aligns across 11 bases. CDR3 length: 15 residues. CDR1 is MNHNY, CDR2 SVGAGI, per germline (reference sequence). Losses at the gene ends were 6 bases for V and 4 bases for J; bases not matched to a gene: 7.

This clonotype was seen at least ten times. The chain uses TRBV10-2 and TRBJ2-7, with unresolved D. This CDR3 contains 14 residues. Trimming cost V 8 bases and J 2 bases, with 16 bases left between them. Germline-derived CDR1 and CDR2 are WSHSY and SAAADI. CDR3 region: CASASSSGPYEQYF. For the CDR3, the DNA is TGCGCCAGCGCCTCGTCCTCAGGACCCTACGAGCAGTACTTC.

Concerning this clonotype: This may arise from a read error, as a much more abundant clone is one base away. The V call is TRBV29-1, the J call TRBJ2-6; tentatively, D is TRBD1 (6 bases). Trimming pared 7 bases from V and 0 bases from J, leaving 16 bases between. The length of the CDR3 is 16 residues. Per the germline V gene, CDR1 is SQVTM and CDR2 is ANQGSEA. The CDR3 protein is CSGFRDTDSGANVLTF. DNA of the CDR3: TGCAGCGGTTTCCGGGACACCGACTCTGGGGCCAACGTCCTGACTTTC.

This clonotype has a handful of counts. The chain employs TRBV7-7 and TRBJ2-5; 7 bases are a match to TRBD1. The CDR3 runs 14 residues. Germline-derived CDR1 and CDR2 are SSHAT and FNYEAQ (reference sequence). V shed 4 bases and J 5 bases; nucleotides not matched to a gene: 7. As DNA, the CDR3 is TGTGCCAGCAGCTACTCCGGGACAGATGAGACCCAGTACTTC. As protein: CASSYSGTDETQYF.

The chain combines TRBV28 with TRBJ1-4; the D gene is possibly TRBD1 (6 bases). The CDR3 totals 14 residues. Trimming pared 7 bases from V and 7 bases from J, leaving 16 bases between. The germline V gene encodes CDR1 MDHEN and CDR2 SYDVKM. In nucleotides, the CDR3 is TGTGCCAGCAAGGGTGGGCAGGGGAGTGAAAAACTGTTTTTT. Protein: CASKGGQGSEKLFF.

This chain's CDR3 is CASSPRGAGDLDTQYF. DNA for the CDR3: TGTGCCAGCAGCCCCCGCGGAGCGGGGGATTTAGATACGCAGTATTTT. The rearrangement uses TRBV9 and TRBJ2-3; TRBD2 agrees at 8 bases. The CDR3 extends over 16 amino acids. Losses at the gene ends were 4 bases for V and 5 bases for J; bases not matched to a gene: 12. Per germline, CDR1 SGDLS and CDR2 YYNGEE.

The CDR3 sequence is CASSIPGNEKLFF. The CDR3 nucleotides are TGTGCCAGTAGTATCCCAGGAAATGAAAAACTGTTTTTT. The genes are TRBV19 and TRBJ1-4; D call uncertain. Looked up from germline, CDR1 is LNHDA and CDR2 is SQIVND (reference sequence). V was shortened by 3 bases and J by 5 bases, with 7 bases between the two germline ends. The CDR3 sequence is 13 residues long.

The gene calls are TRBV12-5 and TRBJ2-3, with no clear D. CDR1 and CDR2 from the germline V gene are LGHNT and FRNRAP. This CDR3 is 15 amino acids long. V shed 4 bases and J shed 1 base, with 12 bases lying between them. The CDR3 protein is CASGSPGGGTDTQYF. CDR3 nucleotides: TGTGCTAGTGGTTCACCGGGCGGAGGCACAGATACGCAGTATTTT.

The chain combines TRBV12-3 or TRBV12-4 with TRBJ2-7, with TRBD1 matching over 7 bases. The CDR3 spans 13 residues. V dropped 7 bases and J dropped 7; count of bases not matched to a gene: 10. In DNA form, the CDR3 reads TGTGCCAGCAAAGTTGGGACAGCCACGGAGCAGTACTTC. This codes for CASKVGTATEQYF.

The V and J genes are TRBV20-1 and TRBJ2-5; D might be TRBD1 (5 bases). The V gene's germline CDR1 is DFQATT and CDR2 SNEGSKA (reference sequence). This CDR3 contains 12 residues. Trimming cost V 5 bases and J 1 base, with 8 bases left between them. The CDR3 here is CSAWTTQETQYF. The CDR3, as DNA: TGCAGTGCTTGGACAACCCAAGAGACCCAGTACTTC.

The CDR3 DNA reads as TGCACCTTGGGATTCGGAGGTGAAAAACTGTTTTTT. This sequence encodes CTLGFGGEKLFF. The chain recombines TRBV20-1 with TRBJ1-4; D is unclear. The CDR3 totals 12 residues. Germline V gives CDR1 DFQATT, CDR2 SNEGSKA (reference sequence).

The chain couples TRBV5-1 to TRBJ2-1, with D perhaps TRBD1 (6 bases). The germline V gene encodes CDR1 SGHRS and CDR2 YFSETQ. The CDR3 runs 13 residues. V dropped 6 bases and J dropped 9 bases, with 16 bases sitting between them. The CDR3 DNA sequence: TGCGCCAGCACCAACCCCGAACAGGGTGAGCAGTTCTTC. It specifies CASTNPEQGEQFF.

To note about this clonotype: An end of the junction differs from the germline gene, which may be a read error. J is TRBJ2-1 and V is TRBV2, with no clear D. Germline V gene data show CDR1 as SNHLY and CDR2 as FYNNEI. The CDR3 totals 12 residues. The CDR3 sequence is CASSVSDNEQLF. The CDR3 region has the DNA TGTGCCAGCAGTGTATCAGACAATGAGCAGTTATTC.

The chain recombines TRBV18 with TRBJ2-7, with D possibly matching TRBD1 (6 bases). The germline CDR1 and CDR2 sequences are KGHSH and LQKENI. The CDR3 covers 14 residues. Trimming pared 6 bases from V and 3 bases from J, leaving 15 bases between. The CDR3 DNA reads as TGTGCCAGCTCTCCGAGACAGGTAGACTACGAGCAGTACTTC. It codes for CASSPRQVDYEQYF.

The gene calls are TRBV7-2 and TRBJ1-2; D perhaps matches TRBD1 (6 bases). The germline V gene encodes CDR1 SGHTA and CDR2 FQGNSA. The CDR3 loop spans 14 amino acids. The germline V and J ends were trimmed by 6 bases and 8 bases, with 19 bases remaining between them. Here the CDR3 DNA reads TGTGCCAGCAGTTCAACAGGGCCGGGGGTAGGCTACACCTTC. This encodes CASSSTGPGVGYTF. Full variable domain (rest looked up from reference TRBV7-2 and TRBJ1-2): GAGVSQSPSNKVTEKGKDVELRCDPISGHTALYWYRQSLGQGLEFLIYFQGNSAPDKSGLPSDRFSAERTGGSVSTLTIQRTQQEDSAVYLCASSSTGPGVGYTFGSGTRLTVV.

This clonotype was recorded a few times. The chain recombines TRBV6-5 with TRBJ1-1; TRBD1 might be the D (6 bases). The V gene lost 0 bases and the J gene lost 7 bases, with 15 bases spanning the gap. Per germline, CDR1 MNHEY and CDR2 SVGAGI. This CDR3 contains 15 residues. The CDR3: CASSYSQTGVLEAFF. The CDR3 DNA follows: TGTGCCAGCAGTTACTCCCAGACAGGAGTTCTTGAAGCTTTCTTT.

Concerning this clonotype: Sequence at one end of the junction differs from germline and may be a read error. The rearrangement joins TRBV27 to TRBJ2-5, with 10 bases fitting TRBD2. The germline gives CDR1 MNHEY, CDR2 SMNVEV (reference sequence). This CDR3 is built from 18 residues. The CDR3 loop reads CACSLRVPSGGLQETQYF. The CDR3 region has the DNA TGTGCCTGCAGTTTACGTGTGCCTAGCGGGGGACTCCAAGAGACCCAGTACTTC.

The chain has TRBV10-2 and TRBJ2-1; D may be TRBD2 (6 bases). V lost 3 bases, J lost 4 bases, and 16 bases lay in between. The CDR3 runs to 16 residues. CDR1 and CDR2 from the germline V gene are WSHSY and SAAADI. The CDR3 sequence: CASSDSGAGLYNEQFF. DNA of the CDR3: TGCGCCAGCAGTGATTCGGGAGCGGGTCTATACAATGAGCAGTTCTTC.